These 6 T cell receptor beta chains originate from one sample sequenced in a study of T-cell memory formation after mild COVID-19. TCRdb redid the calling of the 5' RACE reads with MiXCR, one entry per CDR3 protein. The table lists approximately 260,000 distinct CDR3 sequences, roughly 17% of them singletons. The sequenced sample was PBMCs or a T cell subset sorted from them (not recorded which). These receptors all stem from a young man who had mild COVID-19 (a few samples of this study predate the infection). Cell type and time point are not known.

The chain joins TRBV5-1 to TRBJ1-5; D is unclear. The CDR3 consists of 15 residues. The ends were cut back, 2 bases at V and 0 bases at J, with 9 bases in the middle. The germline V gene encodes CDR1 SGHRS and CDR2 YFSETQ. The CDR3 sequence: CASSFGPHSNQPQHF. The CDR3 DNA reads as TGCGCCAGCAGCTTCGGACCACATAGCAATCAGCCCCAGCATTTT. The full variable domain, its missing parts supplied by reference TRBV5-1 and TRBJ1-5, is KAGVTQTPRYLIKTRGQQVTLSCSPISGHRSVSWYQQTPGQGLQFLFEYFSETQRNKGNFPGRFSGRQFSNSRSEMNVSTLELGDSALYLCASSFGPHSNQPQHFGDGTRLSIL.

This clonotype was detected a few times. The chain recombines TRBV6-5 with TRBJ1-5; D is possibly TRBD1 (6 bases). The CDR3 loop spans 14 amino acids. Germline CDR1 and CDR2: MNHEY and SVGAGI. V dropped 6 bases and J dropped 4 bases, with 13 bases sitting between them. This CDR3 is CASSLQGRNQPQHF. The CDR3 DNA reads TGTGCCAGCAGCCTACAGGGTCGTAATCAGCCCCAGCATTTT.

This clonotype was seen only a few times. The rearrangement joins TRBV27 to TRBJ1-2, with D unclear. Per the germline V gene, CDR1 is MNHEY and CDR2 is SMNVEV (reference sequence). The CDR3 has 13 residues. Trimming removed 0 bases at V and 7 bases at J, with 9 bases between. The CDR3 DNA is TGTGCCAGCAGTTTATCTTCAACCACTGGCTACACCTTC. Protein product: CASSLSSTTGYTF.

This chain joins TRBV5-1 and TRBJ2-1, with 10 bases matching TRBD2. The germline gives CDR1 SGHRS, CDR2 YFSETQ. Trimming removed 0 bases from V and 4 bases from J; junction bases left unmatched: 1. The CDR3 runs to 15 residues. The DNA of the CDR3 is TGCGCCAGCAGCTTGGGGACTAGCGGTTACAATGAGCAGTTCTTC. Translated, it gives CASSLGTSGYNEQFF.

The chain uses TRBV19 and TRBJ2-1; weak D call: TRBD1 (5 bases). V gave up 3 bases and J gave up 1 base, with 13 bases separating them. Per the germline V gene, CDR1 is LNHDA and CDR2 is SQIVND (reference sequence). The CDR3 has 16 residues. The CDR3 loop is CASSIQGRVSYNEQFF. CDR3 bases: TGTGCCAGTAGTATTCAGGGCCGCGTTTCCTACAATGAGCAGTTCTTC.

This clonotype occurred a few times. The chain carries TRBV29-1 and TRBJ2-5; a possible D gene is TRBD2 (6 bases). Germline CDR1 and CDR2: SQVTM and ANQGSEA. The CDR3 runs 14 residues. V shed 7 bases and J shed 1 base, with 16 bases lying between them. DNA for the CDR3: TGCAGCGCCGGGGTATTAGCGGCCCAAGAGACCCAGTACTTC. Translated: CSAGVLAAQETQYF.